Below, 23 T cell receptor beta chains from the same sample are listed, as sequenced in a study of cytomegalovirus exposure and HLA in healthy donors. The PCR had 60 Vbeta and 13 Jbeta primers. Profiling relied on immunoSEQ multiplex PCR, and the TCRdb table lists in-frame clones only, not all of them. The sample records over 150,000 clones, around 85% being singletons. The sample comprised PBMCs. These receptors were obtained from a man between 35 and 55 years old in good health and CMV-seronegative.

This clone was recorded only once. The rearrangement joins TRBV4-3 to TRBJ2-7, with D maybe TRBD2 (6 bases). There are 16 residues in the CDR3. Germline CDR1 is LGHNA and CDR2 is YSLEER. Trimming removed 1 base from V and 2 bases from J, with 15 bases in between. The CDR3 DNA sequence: TGCGCCAGCAGCCAAGGCCGGGACTCCCCGGCCTACGAGCAGTACTTC. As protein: CASSQGRDSPAYEQYF.

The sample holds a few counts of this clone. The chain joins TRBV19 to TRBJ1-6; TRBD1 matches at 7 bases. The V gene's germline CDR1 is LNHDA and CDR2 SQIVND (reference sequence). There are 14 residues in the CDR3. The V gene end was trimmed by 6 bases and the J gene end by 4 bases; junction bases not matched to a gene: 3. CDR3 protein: CASSPGQYNSPLHF. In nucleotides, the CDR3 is TGTGCCAGTAGCCCGGGACAGTATAATTCACCCCTCCACTTT.

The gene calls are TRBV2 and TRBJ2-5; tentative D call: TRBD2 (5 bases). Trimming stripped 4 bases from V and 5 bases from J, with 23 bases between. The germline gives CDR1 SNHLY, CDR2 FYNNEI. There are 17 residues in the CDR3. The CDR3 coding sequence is TGTGCCAGCAGTGTAAGGAGGATGGGTTCGGGTAGGGAGACCCAGTACTTC. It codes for CASSVRRMGSGRETQYF.

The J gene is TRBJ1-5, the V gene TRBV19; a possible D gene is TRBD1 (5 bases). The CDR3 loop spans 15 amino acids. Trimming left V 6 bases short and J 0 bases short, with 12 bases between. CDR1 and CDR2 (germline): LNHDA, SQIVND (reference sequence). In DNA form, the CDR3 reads TGTGCCAGTAGCCTCGGACAATATAGCAATCAGCCCCAGCATTTT. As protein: CASSLGQYSNQPQHF.

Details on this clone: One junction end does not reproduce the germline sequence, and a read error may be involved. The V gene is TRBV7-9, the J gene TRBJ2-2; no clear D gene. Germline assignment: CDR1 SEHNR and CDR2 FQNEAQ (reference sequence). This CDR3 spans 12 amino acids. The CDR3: CSSSWAYGELFF. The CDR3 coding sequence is TGTTCCAGCAGTTGGGCCTACGGGGAGCTGTTTTTT.

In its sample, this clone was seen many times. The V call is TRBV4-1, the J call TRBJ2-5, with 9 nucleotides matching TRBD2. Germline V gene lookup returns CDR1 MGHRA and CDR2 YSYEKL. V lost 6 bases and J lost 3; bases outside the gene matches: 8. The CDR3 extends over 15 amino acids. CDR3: CASSPLGGGEETQYF. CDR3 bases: TGCGCCAGCAGTCCCTTGGGCGGGGGGGAAGAGACCCAGTACTTC.

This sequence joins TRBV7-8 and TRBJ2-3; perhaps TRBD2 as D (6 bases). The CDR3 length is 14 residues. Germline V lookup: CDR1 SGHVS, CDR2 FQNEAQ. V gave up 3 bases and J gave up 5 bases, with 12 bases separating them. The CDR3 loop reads CASSLGRGGDTQYF. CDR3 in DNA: TGTGCCAGCAGCTTGGGGCGGGGAGGAGATACGCAGTATTTT. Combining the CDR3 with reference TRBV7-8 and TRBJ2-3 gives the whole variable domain GAGVSQSPRYKVAKRGQDVALRCDPISGHVSLFWYQQALGQGPEFLTYFQNEAQLDKSGLPSDRFFAERPEGSVSTLKIQRTQQEDSAVYLCASSLGRGGDTQYFGPGTRLTVL.

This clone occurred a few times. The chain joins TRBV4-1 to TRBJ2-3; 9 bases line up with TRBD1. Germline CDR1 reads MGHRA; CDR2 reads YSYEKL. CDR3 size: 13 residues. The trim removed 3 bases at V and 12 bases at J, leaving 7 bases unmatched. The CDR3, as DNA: TGCGCCAGCAGCCAGGGACAGGGTAGAGATCAGTATTTT. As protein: CASSQGQGRDQYF.

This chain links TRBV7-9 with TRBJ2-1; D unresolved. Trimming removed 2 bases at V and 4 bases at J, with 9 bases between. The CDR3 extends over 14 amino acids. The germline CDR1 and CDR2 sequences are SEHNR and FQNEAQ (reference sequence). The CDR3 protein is CASSLLQPYNEQFF. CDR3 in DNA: TGTGCCAGCAGCTTACTACAGCCTTACAATGAGCAGTTCTTC.

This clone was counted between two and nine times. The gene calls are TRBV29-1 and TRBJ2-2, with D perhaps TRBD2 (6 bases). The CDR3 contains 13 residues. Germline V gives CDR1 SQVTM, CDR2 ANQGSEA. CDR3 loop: CRAGSGNTGELFF. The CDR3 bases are TGCAGGGCGGGATCTGGGAACACCGGGGAGCTGTTTTTT.

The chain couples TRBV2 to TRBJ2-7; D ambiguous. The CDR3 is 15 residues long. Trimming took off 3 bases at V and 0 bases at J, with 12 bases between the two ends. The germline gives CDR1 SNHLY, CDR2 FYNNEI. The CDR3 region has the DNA TGTGCCAGCAGTGACCCACGACTCAGCTCCTACGAGCAGTACTTC. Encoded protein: CASSDPRLSSYEQYF.

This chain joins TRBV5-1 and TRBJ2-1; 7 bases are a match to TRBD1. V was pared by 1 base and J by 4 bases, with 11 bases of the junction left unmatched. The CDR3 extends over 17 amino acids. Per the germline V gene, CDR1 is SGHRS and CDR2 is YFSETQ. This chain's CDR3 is CASSLTGDVVFYNEQFF. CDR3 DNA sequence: TGCGCCAGCAGCTTGACAGGGGACGTAGTATTTTACAATGAGCAGTTCTTC.

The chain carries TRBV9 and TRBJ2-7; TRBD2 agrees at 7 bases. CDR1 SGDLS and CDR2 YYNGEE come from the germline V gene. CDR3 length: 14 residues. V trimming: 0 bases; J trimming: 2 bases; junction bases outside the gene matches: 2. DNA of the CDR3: TGTGCCAGCAGCGTAGCTAGCGGCACCTACGAGCAGTACTTC. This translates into CASSVASGTYEQYF.

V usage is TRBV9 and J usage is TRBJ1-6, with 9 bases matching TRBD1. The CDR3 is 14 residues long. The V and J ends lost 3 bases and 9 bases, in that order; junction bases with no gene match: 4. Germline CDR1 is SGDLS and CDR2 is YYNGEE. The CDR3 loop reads CASSGQTGGSPLHF. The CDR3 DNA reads TGTGCCAGCAGCGGACAGACAGGGGGTTCACCCCTCCACTTT.

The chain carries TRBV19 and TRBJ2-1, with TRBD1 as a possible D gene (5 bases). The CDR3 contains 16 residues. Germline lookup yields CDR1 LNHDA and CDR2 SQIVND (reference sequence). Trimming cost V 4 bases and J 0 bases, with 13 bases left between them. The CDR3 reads CASSTRVSSSYNEQFF. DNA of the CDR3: TGTGCCAGTAGTACCAGGGTGTCGAGCTCCTACAATGAGCAGTTCTTC.

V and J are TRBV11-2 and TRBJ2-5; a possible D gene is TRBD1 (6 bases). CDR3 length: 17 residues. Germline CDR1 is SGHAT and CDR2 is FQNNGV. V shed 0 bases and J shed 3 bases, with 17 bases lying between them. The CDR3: CASSLDYRLGAEETQYF. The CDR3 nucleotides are TGTGCCAGCAGCTTAGATTATCGGCTGGGGGCAGAAGAGACCCAGTACTTC.

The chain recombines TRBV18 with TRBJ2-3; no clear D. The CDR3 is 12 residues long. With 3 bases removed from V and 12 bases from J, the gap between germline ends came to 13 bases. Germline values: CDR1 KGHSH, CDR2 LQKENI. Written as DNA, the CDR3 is TGTGCCAGCTCACCGTTAGAGTTCACCCAGTATTTT. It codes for CASSPLEFTQYF. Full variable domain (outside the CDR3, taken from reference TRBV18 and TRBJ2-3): NAGVMQNPRHLVRRRGQEARLRCSPMKGHSHVYWYRQLPEEGLKFMVYLQKENIIDESGMPKERFSAEFPKEGPSILRIQQVVRGDSAAYFCASSPLEFTQYFGPGTRLTVL.

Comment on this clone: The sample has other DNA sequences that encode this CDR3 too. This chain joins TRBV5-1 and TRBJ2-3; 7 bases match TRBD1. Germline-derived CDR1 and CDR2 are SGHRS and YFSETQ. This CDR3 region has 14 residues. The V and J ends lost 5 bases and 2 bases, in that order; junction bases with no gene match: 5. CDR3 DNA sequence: TGCGCCAGCAGTCCCGGGACAGCCACAGATACGCAGTATTTT. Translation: CASSPGTATDTQYF.

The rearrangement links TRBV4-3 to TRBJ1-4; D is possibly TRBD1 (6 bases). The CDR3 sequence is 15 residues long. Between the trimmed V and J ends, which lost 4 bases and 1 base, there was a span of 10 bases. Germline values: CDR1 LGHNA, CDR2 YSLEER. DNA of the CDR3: TGCGCCAGCAGCCCCCTAGGGGGAACTAATGAAAAACTGTTTTTT. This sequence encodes CASSPLGGTNEKLFF.

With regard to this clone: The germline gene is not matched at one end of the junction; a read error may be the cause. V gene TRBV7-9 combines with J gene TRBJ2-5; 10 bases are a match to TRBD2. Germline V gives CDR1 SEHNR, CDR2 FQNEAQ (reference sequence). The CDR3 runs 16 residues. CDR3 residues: CSSSLGPSGGQETQYF. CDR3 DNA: TGTTCCAGCAGCTTAGGTCCTAGCGGGGGCCAAGAGACCCAGTACTTC.

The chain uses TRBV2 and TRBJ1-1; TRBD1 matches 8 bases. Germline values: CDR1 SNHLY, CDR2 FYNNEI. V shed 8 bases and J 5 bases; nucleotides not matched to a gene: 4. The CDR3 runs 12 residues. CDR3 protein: CASPRGRTEAFF. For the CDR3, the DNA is TGTGCCAGCCCCAGGGGGCGGACTGAAGCTTTCTTT.

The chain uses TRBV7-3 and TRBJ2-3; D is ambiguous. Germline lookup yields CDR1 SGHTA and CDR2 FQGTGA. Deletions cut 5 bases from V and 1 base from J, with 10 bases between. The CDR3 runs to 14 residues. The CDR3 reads CASSQVGRTDTQYF. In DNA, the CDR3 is TGTGCCAGCAGCCAAGTTGGGCGCACAGATACGCAGTATTTT.

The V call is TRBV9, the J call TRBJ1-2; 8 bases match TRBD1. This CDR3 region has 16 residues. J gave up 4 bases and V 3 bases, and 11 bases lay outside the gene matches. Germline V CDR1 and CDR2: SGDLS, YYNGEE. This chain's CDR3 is CASSGSSGGAVYGYTF. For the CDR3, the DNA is TGTGCCAGCAGCGGCTCGTCAGGGGGCGCCGTCTATGGCTACACCTTC.